This TCR beta chain is drawn from a study of T cells after yellow fever vaccination. Study background: The SMART-Seq v4 Ultra Low Input method served to prepare the low-cell-number fractions. Study results and caveats: Within FACS-sorted repertoires, abundant clonotypes contaminating from the bulk population could be present.

TCRdb independently ran MiXCR on the 5' RACE reads; one entry per CDR3 protein. The table lists 14,000 or so distinct CDR3 sequences, 7.3% of them singletons, with 1.6% in the top ten. The V segment lost 1 base and the J segment 3 bases; nucleotides outside the gene matches: 2. Germline lookup yields CDR1 SGHRS and CDR2 YFSETQ. CDR3 length equals 14 residues. This clonotype was counted many times. This TCR came from a man between 18 and 29 years old who received the YFV17D yellow fever vaccine. Sequenced here: PBMCs, either bulk or a sorted T-cell subset (CD4+, CD8+, memory, or dextramer-sorted; not recorded which), sampled on the day of the yellow fever booster vaccination. J is TRBJ2-5 and V is TRBV5-1, with 8 bases identical to TRBD2. The CDR3 DNA reads TGCGCCAGCAGCTTGTCCGGGGGGGAAGAGACCCAGTACTTC. Translation gives CASSLSGGEETQYF.